These 7 T cell receptor beta chains were all obtained from the same sample, sequenced in a study of blood T cell repertoires in COVID-19. Repertoires were generated with immunoSEQ multiplex PCR, while TCRdb's copy carries only in-frame clones and drops some. The sample lists about 370,000 clones; about 89% were seen once. Sample: peripheral blood. The receptors shown here come from a woman under 40 with COVID-19, enrolled during active disease.

This rearrangement joins TRBV30 to TRBJ2-7, with D possibly matching TRBD1 (5 bases). The germline V gene encodes CDR1 GTSNPN and CDR2 SVGIG (reference sequence). The CDR3 runs 13 residues. The V end lost 4 bases, the J end lost 4 bases, and 14 bases lay between the germline ends. Here the CDR3 reads CAWTPWGGYEQYF. The CDR3 DNA reads as TGTGCCTGGACCCCTTGGGGCGGATACGAGCAGTACTTC.

The rearrangement links TRBV6-5 to TRBJ1-4, with D possibly being TRBD1 (5 bases). Germline V gene lookup returns CDR1 MNHEY and CDR2 SVGAGI. Trimming took 6 bases from V and 8 from J, leaving 10 bases between them. This CDR3 is built from 12 residues. The CDR3 sequence: CASSPGGEKLFF. In DNA form, the CDR3 reads TGTGCCAGCAGCCCCGGGGGGGAAAAACTGTTTTTT.

The chain joins TRBV9 to TRBJ2-1, with D possibly being TRBD1 (5 bases). The CDR3 runs to 15 residues. V dropped 3 bases and J dropped 2 bases, with 12 bases sitting between them. The germline V gene encodes CDR1 SGDLS and CDR2 YYNGEE. CDR3 sequence reads: CASSAQGRAYNEQFF. CDR3 nucleotides: TGTGCCAGCAGCGCCCAGGGTCGGGCCTACAATGAGCAGTTCTTC.

This chain connects TRBV3-1 (or the pseudogene TRBV3-2) to TRBJ2-3, with D unresolved. The CDR3 contains 13 residues. In germline, CDR1 is LGHDT, CDR2 YNNKEL (reference sequence). V was clipped by 4 bases and J by 4 bases, with 9 bases between them. CDR3: CASSPIHADTQYF. The CDR3 coding sequence is TGTGCCAGCAGCCCCATCCATGCAGATACGCAGTATTTT.

This chain joins TRBV12-3 or TRBV12-4 and TRBJ1-1, with D possibly TRBD1 on 6 matching bases. CDR3 length: 12 amino acids. Trimming cost V 6 bases and J 1 base, with 6 bases left between them. DNA for the CDR3: TGTGCCAGCAGACAGGGGAACACTGAAGCTTTCTTT. It codes for CASRQGNTEAFF.

This chain links TRBV7-8 with TRBJ2-7; 7 nucleotides agree with TRBD1. Germline CDR1 is SGHVS and CDR2 is FQNEAQ. This CDR3 is 15 amino acids long. Trimming removed 5 bases from V and 6 bases from J; junction bases left unmatched: 13. The CDR3 protein is CASSRSRTGLGEQYF. The CDR3 DNA is TGTGCCAGCAGCCGCAGCCGGACAGGCCTGGGCGAGCAGTACTTC.

The chain combines TRBV30 with TRBJ1-1, with unresolved D. Germline values: CDR1 GTSNPN, CDR2 SVGIG (reference sequence). The CDR3 extends over 14 amino acids. V was cut by 2 bases and J by 4 bases, with 14 bases left in between. The CDR3 region is CAWSLGSEGTEAFF. CDR3 bases: TGTGCCTGGAGTTTAGGCTCAGAGGGCACTGAAGCTTTCTTT.